The 22 T cell receptor beta chains reported below all come from one sample, sequenced in a study of CD8 T cells in ankylosing spondylitis. Using its own MiXCR run on the 5' RACE reads, TCRdb lists one record per CDR3 protein. The data hold around 130,000 distinct CDR3 sequences, with about 6.5% observed a single time. Sequenced input: blood, either unsorted or a sorted T cell fraction (not recorded which). The receptors originated from a male donor with ankylosing spondylitis or in good health (not recorded which).

This clonotype was detected ten times or more. The V gene is TRBV5-6, the J gene TRBJ1-5; D is ambiguous. The germline V and J ends were trimmed by 4 bases and 2 bases, with 13 bases remaining between them. Germline V lookup: CDR1 SGHDT, CDR2 YYEEEE. This CDR3 spans 15 amino acids. The chain's CDR3 is CASSLRVWGNQPQHF. CDR3 coding DNA: TGTGCCAGCAGCCTCCGGGTCTGGGGCAATCAGCCCCAGCATTTT. Complete variable domain (other parts from reference TRBV5-6 and TRBJ1-5): DAGVTQSPTHLIKTRGQQVTLRCSPKSGHDTVSWYQQALGQGPQFIFQYYEEEERQRGNFPDRFSGHQFPNYSSELNVNALLLGDSALYLCASSLRVWGNQPQHFGDGTRLSIL.

This clonotype was counted at least ten times. V and J are TRBV7-2 and TRBJ1-3; 9 positions match TRBD1. The length of the CDR3 is 14 residues. After removal of 5 bases from V and 4 bases from J, the junction contained 3 bases not matched to a gene. Germline V gene lookup returns CDR1 SGHTA and CDR2 FQGNSA. The CDR3 coding sequence is TGTGCCAGCAGCGTACAGGGGGCGGGAAACACCATATATTTT. Its protein product is CASSVQGAGNTIYF.

This clonotype was found many times. The CDR3 DNA follows: TGTGCCAGCAGCCAAGATTGGGGGTCGGATACTGAAGCTTTCTTT. It is translated as CASSQDWGSDTEAFF. The chain combines TRBV3-1 with TRBJ1-1; D is perhaps TRBD1 (5 bases). Germline loops: CDR1 LGHDT, CDR2 YNNKEL (reference sequence). V was trimmed by 0 bases and J by 5 bases, leaving 13 bases between them. The CDR3 has 15 amino acids.

This clonotype was found many times. The rearrangement uses TRBV12-3 or TRBV12-4 and TRBJ2-5; TRBD1 matches at 10 bases. This CDR3 is built from 15 residues. J gave up 4 bases and V 3 bases, and 5 bases lay outside the gene matches. CDR3 sequence reads: CASSFGTGDPETQYF. The CDR3 coding sequence is TGTGCCAGCAGTTTTGGGACAGGGGATCCAGAGACCCAGTACTTC.

This clonotype showed up many times. The chain employs TRBV7-9 and TRBJ2-7, with D unclear. V shed 5 bases and J shed 3 bases, with 17 bases lying between them. The length of the CDR3 is 15 residues. Germline V gene data show CDR1 as SEHNR and CDR2 as FQNEAQ (reference sequence). The CDR3 DNA follows: TGTGCCAGCAGCCCCCCTCCCCGAGTAGGCTACGAGCAGTACTTC. Protein product: CASSPPPRVGYEQYF.

There are many counts of this clonotype. The chain uses TRBV5-1 and TRBJ2-2; 8 bases fit TRBD1. CDR1 is SGHRS and CDR2 is YFSETQ in the germline V gene. The CDR3 is 14 amino acids. The V segment lost 4 bases and the J segment 7 bases; nucleotides outside the gene matches: 6. CDR3 nucleotides: TGCGCCAGCAGCGCGACAGGGGCCGGCGGGGAGCTGTTTTTT. Its protein product is CASSATGAGGELFF.

This clonotype was observed many times. This rearrangement joins TRBV5-8 to TRBJ1-2, with TRBD1 as a possible D gene (5 bases). The CDR3 is made up of 13 amino acids. V was shortened by 0 bases and J by 7 bases, with 10 bases between the two germline ends. Germline V gene lookup returns CDR1 SGHTS and CDR2 YDEGEE. The CDR3 bases are TGTGCCAGCAGCTTGGGGTTCAGGGCTGGCTACACCTTC. Translation: CASSLGFRAGYTF.

The V and J genes are TRBV28 and TRBJ2-1, with a tentative D call TRBD2 (7 bases). CDR1 and CDR2 from the germline V gene are MDHEN and SYDVKM. Trimming took 6 bases from V and 1 from J, leaving 13 bases between them. The CDR3 extends over 15 amino acids. CDR3 DNA: TGTGCCAGCAGAAAAGGGGGGGGATCCTACAATGAGCAGTTCTTC. Translated, it gives CASRKGGGSYNEQFF.

This clonotype was seen at least ten times. V and J are TRBV5-1 and TRBJ2-1, with 9 bases aligning to TRBD2. The CDR3 covers 15 residues. Germline CDR1 and CDR2: SGHRS and YFSETQ. Unmatched junction bases numbered 7, after V lost 2 bases and J lost 7 bases. In DNA form, the CDR3 reads TGCGCCAGCAGCTTTCTGGCGGGGGGGCCAAATGAGCAGTTCTTC. It translates to CASSFLAGGPNEQFF.

This clonotype was seen many times. This chain uses TRBV28 with TRBJ2-7; D not resolved. V gave up 5 bases and J gave up 12 bases, with 17 bases separating them. The CDR3 sequence is 12 residues long. Germline CDR1 and CDR2: MDHEN and SYDVKM. The CDR3 sequence: CASSPNPQGGYF. CDR3 nucleotides: TGTGCCAGCAGTCCTAACCCGCAAGGCGGGTACTTC.

This clonotype appeared many times. The rearrangement links TRBV24-1 to TRBJ1-2; no definite D call. Germline V lookup: CDR1 KGHDR, CDR2 SFDVKD. This CDR3 contains 13 residues. V lost 4 bases and J lost 4, with 9 bases in between. DNA of the CDR3: TGTGCCACCAGTGACCGAGGACCCTATGGCTACACCTTC. Translated, it gives CATSDRGPYGYTF.

In its sample, this clonotype was seen many times. V is TRBV7-9 and J is TRBJ1-1, with D tentatively TRBD1 (5 bases). The CDR3 has 11 amino acids. Trimming cost V 5 bases and J 12 bases, with 13 bases left between them. Germline CDR1 is SEHNR and CDR2 is FQNEAQ (reference sequence). The CDR3 DNA follows: TGTGCCAGCAGCAGGACGGGGCATTCTTTCTTT. Translation: CASSRTGHSFF.

This clonotype was recorded at least ten times. This chain uses TRBV5-6 with TRBJ2-2; 8 bases are a match to TRBD2. Germline V gene sequence: CDR1 SGHDT, CDR2 YYEEEE. V trimming: 3 bases; J trimming: 0 bases; junction bases outside the gene matches: 13. This CDR3 region has 19 residues. CDR3 sequence: CASSSDPTGGFANTGELFF. CDR3 nucleotide sequence: TGTGCCAGCAGCTCGGATCCCACGGGGGGGTTCGCGAACACCGGGGAGCTGTTTTTT.

In this sample, this clonotype turned up many times. This chain joins TRBV7-9 and TRBJ2-5; no definite D call. CDR3 length: 14 residues. Germline V gene data show CDR1 as SEHNR and CDR2 as FQNEAQ (reference sequence). Deletions cut 5 bases from V and 5 bases from J, with 15 bases between. For the CDR3, the DNA is TGTGCCAGCAGCCTCCTTGGGCGTAGTGAGACCCAGTACTTC. Translated, it gives CASSLLGRSETQYF. Full variable domain (remainder filled in from reference TRBV7-9 and TRBJ2-5): DTGVSQNPRHKITKRGQNVTFRCDPISEHNRLYWYRQTLGQGPEFLTYFQNEAQLEKSRLLSDRFSAERPKGSFSTLEIQRTEQGDSAMYLCASSLLGRSETQYFGPGTRLLVL.

This clonotype has ten or more counts. The V call is TRBV5-1, the J call TRBJ2-1; D perhaps matches TRBD2 (5 bases). From germline, CDR1 is SGHRS and CDR2 YFSETQ. The CDR3 runs to 16 residues. The V end lost 4 bases, the J end lost 1 base, and 15 bases lay between the germline ends. This chain's CDR3 is CASSPGLRISYNEQFF. CDR3 nucleotides: TGCGCCAGCAGCCCCGGACTGAGGATATCCTACAATGAGCAGTTCTTC.

This clonotype has a count of ten or more. This rearrangement joins TRBV5-1 to TRBJ2-3, with 11 bases that match TRBD2. Trimming removed 1 base from V and 2 bases from J; junction bases left unmatched: 9. The CDR3 runs to 18 residues. Germline V gene data show CDR1 as SGHRS and CDR2 as YFSETQ. CDR3 DNA: TGCGCCAGCAGCTTGATTAGCGGGGGGGCCAGGATCACAGATACGCAGTATTTT. As protein: CASSLISGGARITDTQYF.

This clonotype showed up just a few times. The rearrangement joins TRBV4-1 to TRBJ1-1; TRBD1 matches at 8 bases. Looked up from germline, CDR1 is MGHRA and CDR2 is YSYEKL. V shed 4 bases, J shed 0 bases, and the junction held 7 bases outside the gene matches. This CDR3 has 16 amino acids. CDR3 nucleotides: TGCGCCAGCAGCCGGGGGACAGGCGGCTTGAACACTGAAGCTTTCTTT. The encoded protein is CASSRGTGGLNTEAFF.

This clonotype was observed many times. The rearrangement links TRBV5-1 to TRBJ2-7; 7 positions agree with TRBD1. Germline assignment: CDR1 SGHRS and CDR2 YFSETQ. The V segment lost 5 bases and the J segment 7 bases; nucleotides outside the gene matches: 12. This CDR3 comprises 14 residues. The CDR3 sequence is CASSSGTDLREQYF. CDR3 bases: TGCGCCAGCAGTTCCGGGACAGACCTTAGGGAGCAGTACTTC.

This clonotype was observed many times. This chain links TRBV6-1 with TRBJ1-5; a weak D match, TRBD1 (6 bases). Trimming took 3 bases from V and 0 from J, leaving 9 bases between them. This CDR3 has 15 amino acids. CDR1 and CDR2 (germline): MNHNS, SASEGT. CDR3 bases: TGTGCCAGCAGTGAGGGGGACACTAGCAATCAGCCCCAGCATTTT. Translated: CASSEGDTSNQPQHF.

This clonotype was picked up many times. The V call is TRBV7-3, the J call TRBJ1-1, with 7 nucleotides matching TRBD1. Germline CDR1 SGHTA, CDR2 FQGTGA. The CDR3 contains 16 residues. V lost 2 bases to trimming and J lost 1 base; unmatched junction nucleotides: 7. CDR3 nucleotide sequence: TGTGCCAGCAGCTTATATTCAGGGGGATCGAACACTGAAGCTTTCTTT. This encodes CASSLYSGGSNTEAFF.

V and J are TRBV5-1 and TRBJ2-5, with D possibly TRBD1 on 5 matching bases. Germline CDR1 is SGHRS and CDR2 is YFSETQ. CDR3 length: 16 amino acids. With 4 bases removed from V and 4 bases from J, the gap between germline ends came to 20 bases. The CDR3 DNA reads as TGCGCCAGCAGCCAGGACCCCTTGGGAACAGGAGAGACCCAGTACTTC. It specifies CASSQDPLGTGETQYF.

About this clonotype itself: This may arise from a read error, as a much more abundant clone is one base away. This chain connects TRBV5-6 to TRBJ2-7, with a tentative D call TRBD2 (6 bases). CDR1 is SGHDT and CDR2 is YYEEEE in the germline V gene. CDR3 length equals 14 residues. CDR3 in amino acids: CARSLLRGTYEQYF. The DNA for the CDR3 is TGTGCCAGGAGCTTGTTGCGGGGAACCTACGAGCAGTACTTC.